This T cell receptor beta chain derives from a study of blood T cell repertoires in COVID-19 (dated by TCRdb to 2020 to 2021). Describing the broader study: Samples covering the acute and convalescent phases of COVID-19 were provided by collaborators in the United States, Italy and Spain. The repertoires were made available in a free public database intended to serve as a resource for research on the immune response to SARS-CoV-2. Deeply sampled blood TCRbeta repertoires from subjects exposed to, actively infected with, or recovered from COVID-19 were included in the dataset. Where HLA class I and class II types were available, the types were taken from metadata supplied by the sample provider, not from assay-based typing. Samples came from the ongoing ImmuneRACE study (first 160 participants) plus 1,254 subjects from 6 global collaborators. Sample metadata almost always included a de-identified subject ID, COVID-19 status, age in years and sex. The material from the prospective study consisted of cDNA or gDNA derived from T cells, B-cell-depleted T cells, or PBMCs. The investigation overall reported the following: The amount of clinical and demographic metadata varied by source and participant and was provided uncurated.

The collaborating institutions used their own protocols to collect whole blood in K2EDTA tubes. For TCRbeta analysis, collaborators shipped samples in one of three forms: frozen whole blood, isolated PBMCs, or DNA extracted from either of those sample types. TCRbeta CDR3 regions were amplified from genomic DNA by means of the immunoSEQ Assay, a bias-controlled multiplex PCR. The study's own analysis went as follows. The number of nucleated cells in each sample was estimated by amplification of reference gene primers within the assay. To quantify the absolute abundance of each unique TCRbeta CDR3 rearrangement, sequence reads were collapsed and filtered. For each sample, productive Simpson clonality was calculated as the square root of Simpson's diversity index over productive rearrangements. The immuneACCESS repertoire file appears here via TCRdb, limited to in-frame rearrangements. These files lack a portion of the clones; in checked studies, under half of the deficit traces to unresolved V genes, and the cause of the others is not known. V and J calls and clone size are copied from that table; D and trimming were computed from the DNA. Within this sample are some 74,000 clones, with approximately 81% of them counted one time only. The ten largest make up nearly 5% of the sample.

To note about this clone: Its specific antigen is unknown. It has no much larger one-base neighbor in the sample; base qualities were not kept.

The junction carries 14 bases between V and J, which are trimmed by 3 bases and 8 bases respectively. The CDR3, cysteine through phenylalanine, is 14 amino acids long. CDR3 DNA is the only sequence kept; it has 42 bases, read in frame from the first base. CDR1 SGHNT and CDR2 YYREEE were looked up in the germline V gene (reference sequence). This TCR derives from an elderly woman with active or convalescent COVID-19. The chain was built from TRBV5-4 and TRBJ1-4, with no reliable assignment of the D segment. Sequencing was performed on peripheral blood. The CDR3 reads as follows: CASSSGRVQEKLFF. The DNA reads as follows: TGTGCCAGCAGCTCGGGTCGGGTACAAGAAAAACTGTTTTTT.